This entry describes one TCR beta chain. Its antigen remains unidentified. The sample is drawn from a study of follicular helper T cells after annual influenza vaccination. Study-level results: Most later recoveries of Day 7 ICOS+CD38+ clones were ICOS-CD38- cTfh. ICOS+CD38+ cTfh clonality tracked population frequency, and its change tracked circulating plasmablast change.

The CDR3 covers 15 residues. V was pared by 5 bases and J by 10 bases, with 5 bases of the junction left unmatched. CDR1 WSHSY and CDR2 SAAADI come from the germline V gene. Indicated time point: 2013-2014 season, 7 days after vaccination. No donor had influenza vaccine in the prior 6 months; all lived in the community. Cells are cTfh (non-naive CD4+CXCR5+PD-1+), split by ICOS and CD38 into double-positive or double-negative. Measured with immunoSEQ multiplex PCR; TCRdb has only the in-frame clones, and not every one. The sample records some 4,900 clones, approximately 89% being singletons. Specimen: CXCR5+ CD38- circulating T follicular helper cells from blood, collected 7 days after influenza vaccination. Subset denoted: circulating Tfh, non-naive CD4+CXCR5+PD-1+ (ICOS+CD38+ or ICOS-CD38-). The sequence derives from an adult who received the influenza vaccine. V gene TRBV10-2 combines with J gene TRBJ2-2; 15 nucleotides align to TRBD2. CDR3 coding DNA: TGCGCCAGCAGTCCCCGGACTAGCGGGGGGGTGGAGCTGTTTTTT. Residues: CASSPRTSGGVELFF.